This entry concerns a single TCR beta chain. Its specificity is unknown. Peripheral blood and lesional scalp punch biopsies were taken from alopecia areata patients. Both CD4+ and CD8+ T cells were separated by sorting PBMCs. These data come from a study of CD8+ T cells in alopecia areata. The study, taken as a whole, reports: Scalp sequencing also captures normal skin's resident alphabeta T cells. Higher clonality was seen in lesional scalp than in normal scalp, especially in alopecia totalis/universalis.

This CDR3 comprises 17 residues. Per the germline V gene, CDR1 is SEHNR and CDR2 is FQNEAQ (reference sequence). Unmatched junction bases numbered 8, after V lost 1 base and J lost 3 bases. The authors extracted RNA and reverse transcribed it into cDNA as the sequencing template. TCRdb keeps only in-frame clones here, not all; method: immunoSEQ multiplex PCR. The sample comprises some 30,000 clones, roughly 80% of which are singletons, and under 20% rests with the top ten. The chain has TRBV7-9 and TRBJ2-2, with 7 nucleotides matching TRBD1. Sequencing used NKG2D-low CD8+ T cells sorted from blood. This sequence was found in a human donor with alopecia areata. The CDR3 here is CASSLVPTGADTGELFF. DNA for the CDR3: TGTGCCAGCAGCTTAGTCCCCACAGGGGCGGACACCGGGGAGCTGTTTTTT.